These 2 T cell receptor beta chains were all obtained from the same sample, sequenced in a study of cytomegalovirus exposure and HLA in healthy donors. Primers: 60 Vbeta forward and 13 Jbeta reverse. The assay was immunoSEQ multiplex PCR, and TCRdb's table has in-frame clones only and misses some. The data show 200,000 to 250,000 clones, around 80% seen once. Sequenced input: PBMCs. These receptors were obtained from a boy between 2 and 10 years old in good health and CMV-seronegative.

V and J are TRBV1 and TRBJ2-7; the DNA was not used to check the table's D call, TRBD1. TRBV1 is deemed a pseudogene. The CDR3 loop spans 15 amino acids. CDR3 sequence: CTSSQDHQGYYEQYF. CDR3 in DNA: TGCACCAGCAGCCAAGATCATCAGGGGTACTACGAGCAGTACTTC.

This clone appeared once. This chain joins TRBV5-4 and TRBJ1-1; no firm D call. Trimming cost V 3 bases and J 5 bases, with 17 bases left between them. This CDR3 has 15 amino acids. Per the germline V gene, CDR1 is SGHNT and CDR2 is YYREEE (reference sequence). CDR3 DNA sequence: TGTGCCAGCAGCTCCCGCGGGGAGGGTTGGACTGAAGCTTTCTTT. Its translation: CASSSRGEGWTEAFF.